This TCR beta chain was identified in a study of T cell responses to AZD1222 COVID-19 vaccine (dated by TCRdb to the early 2020s). Context from the whole study: AZD1222 recipients with second doses at about 4 weeks or about 12 weeks were pooled, because spike-specific TCR depth and breadth did not differ between schedules. A total of about 240 trial participants underwent TCR sequencing, of whom some 210 received two doses of AZD1222 and some 26 received two doses of the MenACWY control vaccine. Trial participants were enrolled by age into subgroups of 18-55, 56-69 and 70-plus years, and around 140, 26 and 57 TCR-sequenced participants, respectively, were included in these subgroups. General study outcomes and caveats: In the small 56-69-year group, the increase in depth fell short of significance, most likely because of low power. Vaccine-associated CD4 TCRs spanned the whole spike protein, with dominant responses in regions 160-218 and 743-854. Conclusions about previously exposed vaccinees were limited because only six AZD1222 recipients were SARS-CoV-2 seropositive at baseline. After two AZD1222 doses, both the breadth and the depth of spike-specific TCRs were significantly higher than at day 0 and than in MenACWY recipients. Reportedly, almost half of the unique spike-specific TCRs recognized epitopes lying outside the regions that are mutated in the B.1.351 and B.1.1.7 variants. Because no day 14 peak-response samples were available, the repertoires could be characterized only after the peak T cell response. Most participants were white British and females outnumbered males, and the authors suggested that clonal diversity may have been underestimated.

This clone was seen more than once but under ten times. Its antigen is currently not known. Within one base of it there is no much larger clone, and no base qualities were kept. Explained via the paper, the time point label denotes: baseline before first vaccination. The vaccinee samples were drawn from two UK trials, COV001 and COV002, one of which was a single-blind randomized controlled phase 2/3 trial testing AZD1222 (ChAdOx1 nCoV-19) in healthy adults. For TCRbeta chain sequencing, PBMC samples from trial participants were taken at day 0 and at day 28 after the second dose. The CDR3 regions of human TCRbeta chains were analyzed by immunosequencing. The authors' analysis ran thus. Repertoire TCRs were matched against a reference library of SARS-CoV-2-specific TCRs generated with the MIRA antigen-specificity platform. Breadth was defined as the fraction of unique TCRs that were SARS-CoV-2-associated. Depth was defined as the fraction of total T cells that were SARS-CoV-2-associated. Each spike-specific TCR was assigned to its reactive spike region and to a CD4 or CD8 class using the MIRA data. Log10-transformed breadth and depth values were compared by one-way ANOVA with Sidak's multiple comparisons tests. In TCRdb, the immuneACCESS table is reduced to in-frame sequences with V and J assigned. These tables do not hold every clone; where another copy was compared, an unresolved V gene accounts for under half, and the others remain unexplained. For V, J and clone size, that table is used; D and trimming come from the DNA. The sample yields 100,000 or so clones; about 80% were counted once. The top ten clones comprise 4% to 6% of the sample.

Trimming removed 1 base from V and 1 base from J, leaving 11 bases between the germline ends. From its cysteine to its phenylalanine, the CDR3 spans 16 amino acids. CDR3 DNA is the only sequence kept; it has 48 bases, read in frame from the first base. CDR1 and CDR2 were assigned from the germline V gene as LGHNA and YSLEER. The receptor chain draws on TRBV4-3 and TRBJ2-1; the best D guess is TRBD2, with 5 bases matching. This receptor was obtained from an adult in good health. The material was peripheral blood, obtained on day 0 of AZD1222 vaccination. This receptor carries the CDR3 CASSQAPGISYNEQFF. In nucleotide form, the sequence is TGCGCCAGCAGCCAAGCTCCCGGGATATCCTACAATGAGCAGTTCTTC.